This T cell receptor beta chain was found in a study of regulatory T cells in long-lasting Graves disease. In this sample, this clonotype turned up a few times. The CDR3 is made up of 13 amino acids. The V gene's germline CDR1 is DFQATT and CDR2 SNEGSKA (reference sequence). The V gene end was trimmed by 6 bases and the J gene end by 1 base; junction bases not matched to a gene: 4. Time point in this sample: newly diagnosed GD, antithyroid drugs for less than 3 months. After RNA was extracted from PBMCs, the TCR library was made from it. For TCR beta, libraries came from iRepertoire HTBI primers and Arm-PCR of CDR3 regions. TCRdb used MiXCR to reprocess the multiplex PCR reads, holding one entry per CDR3 protein. The profile shows approximately 540,000 distinct CDR3 sequences, more than 10% of them singletons. These data are also associated with another study on T cells in Graves' hyperthyroidism and ophthalmopathy.

The V call is TRBV20-1, the J call TRBJ1-1; 8 bases agree with TRBD1. The TCR sequence derives from a woman under 40 with Graves disease. Specimen: peripheral blood mononuclear cells (PBMCs), collected at new diagnosis, from a patient treated with antithyroid drugs. The CDR3 is CSARQGRNTEAFF. DNA for the CDR3: TGCAGTGCAAGACAGGGGCGGAACACTGAAGCTTTCTTT.